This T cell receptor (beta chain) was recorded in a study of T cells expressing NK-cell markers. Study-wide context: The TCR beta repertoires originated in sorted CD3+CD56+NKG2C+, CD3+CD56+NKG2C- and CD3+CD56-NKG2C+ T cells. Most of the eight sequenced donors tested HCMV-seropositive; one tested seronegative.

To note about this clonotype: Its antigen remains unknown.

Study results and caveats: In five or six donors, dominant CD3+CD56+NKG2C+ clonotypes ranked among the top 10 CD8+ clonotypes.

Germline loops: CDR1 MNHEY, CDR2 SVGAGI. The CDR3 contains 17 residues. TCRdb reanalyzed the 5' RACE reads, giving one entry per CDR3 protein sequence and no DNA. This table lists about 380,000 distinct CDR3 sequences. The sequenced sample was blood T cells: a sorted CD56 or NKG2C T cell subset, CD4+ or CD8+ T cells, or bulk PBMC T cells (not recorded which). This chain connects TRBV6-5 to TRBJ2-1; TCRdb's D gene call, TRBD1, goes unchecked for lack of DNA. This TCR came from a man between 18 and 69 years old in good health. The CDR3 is CASSYRGRGRVGNEQFF.